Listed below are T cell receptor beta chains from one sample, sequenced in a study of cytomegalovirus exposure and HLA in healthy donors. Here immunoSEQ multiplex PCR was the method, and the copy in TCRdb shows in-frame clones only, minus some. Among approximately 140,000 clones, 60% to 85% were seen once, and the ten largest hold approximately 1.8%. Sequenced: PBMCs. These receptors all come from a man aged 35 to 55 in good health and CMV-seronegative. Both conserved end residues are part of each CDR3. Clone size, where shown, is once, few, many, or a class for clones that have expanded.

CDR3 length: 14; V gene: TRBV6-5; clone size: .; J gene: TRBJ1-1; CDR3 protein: CASRSGGTNTEAFF
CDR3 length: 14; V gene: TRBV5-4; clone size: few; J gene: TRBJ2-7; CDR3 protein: CASSLTGGTYEQYF
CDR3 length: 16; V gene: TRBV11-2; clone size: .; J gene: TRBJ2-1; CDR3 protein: CASSLGFLGLINEQFF
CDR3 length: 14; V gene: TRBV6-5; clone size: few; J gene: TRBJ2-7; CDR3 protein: CASSYPGQTYEQYF
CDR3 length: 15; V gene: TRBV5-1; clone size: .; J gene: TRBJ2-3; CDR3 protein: CASSPQGTGTDTQYF
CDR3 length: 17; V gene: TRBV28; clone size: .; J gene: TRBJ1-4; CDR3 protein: CASSLPPAGASGEKLFF
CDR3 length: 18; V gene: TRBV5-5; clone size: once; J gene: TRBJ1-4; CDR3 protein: CASFDRVLDFATNEKLFF
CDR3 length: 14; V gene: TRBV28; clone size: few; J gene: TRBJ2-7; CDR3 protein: CASDSTSGPRVQYF
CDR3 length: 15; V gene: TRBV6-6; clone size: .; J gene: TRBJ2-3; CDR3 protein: CASRPDRDGTDTQYF
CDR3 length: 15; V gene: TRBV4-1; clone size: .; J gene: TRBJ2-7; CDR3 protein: CASSQGQEPPYEQYF
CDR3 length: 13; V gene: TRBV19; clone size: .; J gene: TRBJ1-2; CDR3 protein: CASSPTGLTGYTF
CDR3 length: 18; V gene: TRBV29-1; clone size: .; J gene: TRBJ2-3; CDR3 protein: CSVERGTSGGKSTDTQYF
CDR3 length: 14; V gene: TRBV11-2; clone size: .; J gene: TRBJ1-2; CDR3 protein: CASSLGDFNYGYTF
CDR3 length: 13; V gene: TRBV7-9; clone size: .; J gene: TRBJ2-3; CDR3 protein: CASSSLPADTQYF
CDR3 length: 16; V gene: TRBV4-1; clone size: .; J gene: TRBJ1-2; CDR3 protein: CASSQGRGGPIYGYTF
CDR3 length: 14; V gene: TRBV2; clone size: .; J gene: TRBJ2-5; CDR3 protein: CASGGGGAGETQYF
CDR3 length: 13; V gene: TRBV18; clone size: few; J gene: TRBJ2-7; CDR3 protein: CASSPTTGEEQYF
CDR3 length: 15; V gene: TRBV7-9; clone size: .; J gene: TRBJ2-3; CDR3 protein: CASSLFPPSTDTQYF
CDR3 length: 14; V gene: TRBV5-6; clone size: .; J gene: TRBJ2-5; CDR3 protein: CASSSRGGAETQYF
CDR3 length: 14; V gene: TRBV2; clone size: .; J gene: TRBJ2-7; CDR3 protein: CASLPRDRDYEQYF
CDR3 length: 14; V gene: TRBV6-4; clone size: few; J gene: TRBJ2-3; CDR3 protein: CASSDGTSADTQYF
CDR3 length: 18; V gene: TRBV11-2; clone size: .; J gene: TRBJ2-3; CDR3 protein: CASTTGPIGVGSTDTQYF
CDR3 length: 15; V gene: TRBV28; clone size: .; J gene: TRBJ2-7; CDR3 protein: CASSSRGGVAYEQYF
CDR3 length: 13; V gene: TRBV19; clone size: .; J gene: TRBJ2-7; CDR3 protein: CASRLAGGYEQYF
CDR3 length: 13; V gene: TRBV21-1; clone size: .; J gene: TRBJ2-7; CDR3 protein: CASNGQGTYEQYF
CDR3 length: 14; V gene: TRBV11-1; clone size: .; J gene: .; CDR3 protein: CASSLDAGLYEQYF
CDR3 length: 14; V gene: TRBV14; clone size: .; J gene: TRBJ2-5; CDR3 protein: CASSRALSSETQYF
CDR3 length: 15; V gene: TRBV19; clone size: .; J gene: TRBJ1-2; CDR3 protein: CASSASSRGPDGYTF
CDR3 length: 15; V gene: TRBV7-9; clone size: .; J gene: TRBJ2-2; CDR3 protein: CASTPLPLDTGELFF
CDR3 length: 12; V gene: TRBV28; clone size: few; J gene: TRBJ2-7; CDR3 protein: CASSLRGRGEDF
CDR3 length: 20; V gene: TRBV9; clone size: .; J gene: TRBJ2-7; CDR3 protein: CASREIPGTGDLGGTYEQYF
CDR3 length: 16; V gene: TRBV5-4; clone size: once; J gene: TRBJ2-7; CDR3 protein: CASSLNRDRDHYEQYF
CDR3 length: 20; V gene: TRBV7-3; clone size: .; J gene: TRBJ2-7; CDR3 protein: CASSLAFQGSGGLWGYEQYF
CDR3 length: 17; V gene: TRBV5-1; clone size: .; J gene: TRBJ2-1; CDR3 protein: CASSLFGQGKIYNEQFF
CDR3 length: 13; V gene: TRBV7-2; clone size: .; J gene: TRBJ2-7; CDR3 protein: CASSRDRAYEQYF
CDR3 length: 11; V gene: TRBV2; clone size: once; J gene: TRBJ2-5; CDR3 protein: CATAQGETQYF
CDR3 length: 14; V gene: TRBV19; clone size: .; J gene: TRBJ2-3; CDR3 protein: CASQSTGFPDTQYF
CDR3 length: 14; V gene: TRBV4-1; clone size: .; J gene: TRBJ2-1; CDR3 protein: CASSAGTSGNEQFF
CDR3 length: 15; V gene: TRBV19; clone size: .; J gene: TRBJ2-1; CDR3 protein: CASSIDPGQGVEQFF
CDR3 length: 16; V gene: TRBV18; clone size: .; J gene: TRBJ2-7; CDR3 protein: CASSPVIGEGSYEQYF
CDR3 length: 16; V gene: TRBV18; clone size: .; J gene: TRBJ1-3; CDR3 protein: CASSSQGAGSGNTIYF
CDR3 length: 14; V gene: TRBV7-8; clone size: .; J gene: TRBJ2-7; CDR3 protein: CASSFTSGSYEQYF
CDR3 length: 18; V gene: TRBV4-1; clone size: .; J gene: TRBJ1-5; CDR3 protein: CASSQAWDRGLRNQPQHF
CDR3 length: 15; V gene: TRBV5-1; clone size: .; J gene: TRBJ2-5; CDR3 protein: CASSVLPSGQETQYF
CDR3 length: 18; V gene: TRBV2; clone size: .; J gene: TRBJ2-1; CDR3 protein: CASVAGTGSPPVVNEQFF
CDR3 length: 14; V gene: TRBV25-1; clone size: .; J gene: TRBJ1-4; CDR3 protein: CASRGTGGNEKLFF
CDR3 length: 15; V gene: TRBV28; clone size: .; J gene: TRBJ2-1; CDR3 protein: CASSSWRSSYNEQFF
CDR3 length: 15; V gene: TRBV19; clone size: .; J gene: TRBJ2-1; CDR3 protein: CASSLTSGPNNEQFF
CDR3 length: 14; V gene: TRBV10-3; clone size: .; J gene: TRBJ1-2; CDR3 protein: CAISEEGRDYGYTF
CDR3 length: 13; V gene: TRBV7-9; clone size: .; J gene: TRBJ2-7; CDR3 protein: CTSSLTDSYEQYF
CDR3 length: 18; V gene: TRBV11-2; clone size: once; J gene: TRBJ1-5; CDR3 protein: CASSLDYPGTGNGQPQHF